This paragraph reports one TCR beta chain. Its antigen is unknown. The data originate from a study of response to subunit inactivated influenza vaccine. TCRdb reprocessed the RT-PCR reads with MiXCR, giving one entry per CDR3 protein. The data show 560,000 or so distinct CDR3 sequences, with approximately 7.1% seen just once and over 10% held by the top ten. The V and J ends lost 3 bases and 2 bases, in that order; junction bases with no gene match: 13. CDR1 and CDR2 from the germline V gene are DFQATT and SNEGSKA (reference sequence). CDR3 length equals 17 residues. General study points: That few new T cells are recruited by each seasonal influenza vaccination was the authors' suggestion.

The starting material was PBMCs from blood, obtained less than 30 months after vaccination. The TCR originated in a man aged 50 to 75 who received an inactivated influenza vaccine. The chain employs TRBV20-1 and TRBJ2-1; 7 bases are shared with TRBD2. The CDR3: CSARTTSPTGTYNEQFF. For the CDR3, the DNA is TGCAGTGCTAGGACGACTAGCCCAACTGGCACCTACAATGAGCAGTTCTTC.